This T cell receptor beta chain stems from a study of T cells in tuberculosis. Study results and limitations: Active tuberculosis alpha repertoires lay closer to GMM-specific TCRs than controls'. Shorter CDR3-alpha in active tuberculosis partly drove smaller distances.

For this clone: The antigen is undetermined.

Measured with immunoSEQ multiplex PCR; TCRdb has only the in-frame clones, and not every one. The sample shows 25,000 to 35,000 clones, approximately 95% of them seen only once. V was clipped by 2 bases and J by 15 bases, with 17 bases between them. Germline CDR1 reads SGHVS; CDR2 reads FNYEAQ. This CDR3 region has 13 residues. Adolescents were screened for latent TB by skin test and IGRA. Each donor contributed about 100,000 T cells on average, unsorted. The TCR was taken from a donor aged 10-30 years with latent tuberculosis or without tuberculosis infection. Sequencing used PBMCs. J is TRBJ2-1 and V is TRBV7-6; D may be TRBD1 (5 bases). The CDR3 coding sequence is TGTGCCAGCAGCTTATTGGTGGGGCAAGGGTTGTTCTTC. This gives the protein CASSLLVGQGLFF.